The entry below gives a single TCR beta chain sequence along with its context. Its antigen is not yet known. The input lacks base qualities; no much larger clone sits a single base away. Libraries were constructed by the immunoSEQ multiplex PCR assay. Rearranged TCR beta chain sequences were amplified with the hsTCRB Kit following the manufacturer's protocol. TCRB libraries were sequenced on an Illumina MiSeq. Per the original workflow: Demultiplexing, trimming and gene mapping were performed with the kit vendor's proprietary platform. What TCRdb holds here is the immuneACCESS table cut down to in-frame rearrangements. Part of the clones is not present; checked against another copy, under half of the missing clones reflect an unresolved V gene, and the others are unexplained. That table supplies the V and J calls and clone size; D and trimming were determined from the DNA. The sample table holds about 88,000 clones, of which approximately 80% were seen once. The biggest ten clones account for nearly 5.5% of the sample.

The sample comes from a study of a mutant IDH1 vaccine in newly diagnosed glioma (dated by TCRdb to 2020 to 2022). Turning to the overall study: Of the approximately 35 treated patients, about 62% were male and roughly 40% were female, and a mean age of 40.4 years was recorded. Prior to enrollment, patients had been given standard therapy consisting of radiotherapy alone, temozolomide alone, or radiochemotherapy with temozolomide, with the combination given to most patients. Peripheral blood samples were drawn at six visits, namely V03 (baseline), V05, V07, V10, V12 and V13. Longitudinal TCRB deep sequencing was done for 25 to 30 treated patients, wherever samples were available for exploratory analyses.

The study at large found these results: The authors stated that sample limitations prevented analyses of patient blood samples from being reproduced. Availability determined which PBMC samples were chosen for TCRB deep sequencing. Immune responses induced by the vaccine were seen in 93.3% of patients across multiple MHC alleles. No apparent relationship was observed between pseudoprogression and alterations in the top peripheral T cell clonotypes detected by TCRB sequencing.

The sample's time point, from its label and the paper: baseline, week 1 (first vaccination visit). The treatment or condition tag for this specimen amounts to: pre-vaccination baseline after standard-of-care therapy. Newly diagnosed WHO grade 3 or 4 IDH1-mutant astrocytomas showing loss of nuclear ATRX were present in the donors. The samples were drawn from NOA16, a multicentre, single-arm, open-label phase I trial in Germany that tested a mutant IDH1 peptide vaccine in humans for the first time. Visit V03 blood draws served as the baseline sample for immunogenicity testing. The DNeasy Blood and Tissue Kit was used to extract genomic DNA from EDTA blood for TCRB sequencing. V has 3 bases trimmed and J has 5 bases trimmed; junction bases matching no gene number 0. From its cysteine to its phenylalanine, the CDR3 spans 14 amino acids. The CDR3 DNA has 42 bases and is translated from base 1. Reading the germline V gene gives CDR1 SGHRS and CDR2 YFSETQ.

This clonotype originated in a man aged 40-49 years with glioma. Some clones in this sample may be carry-over from other donors' samples. The rearrangement combines TRBV5-1 with TRBJ1-6; 9 central nucleotides agree with TRBD1. The sample consisted of PBMCs, taken from a glioma patient treated with radiotherapy, temozolomide or both. This receptor carries the CDR3 CASSWTGDNSPLHF. The DNA is TGCGCCAGCAGCTGGACAGGGGATAATTCACCCCTCCACTTT.